What follows describes a single TCR beta chain. This specimen belongs to a study of siplizumab effects on memory and regulatory T cells. TCRdb's copy holds only in-frame clones and misses some; the assay was immunoSEQ multiplex PCR. The sample consists of 45,000 to 60,000 clones, more than 75% of them appearing once. The CDR3 consists of 14 residues. Trimming left V 0 bases short and J 6 bases short, with 8 bases between. Germline CDR1 reads SGHNT; CDR2 reads YENEEA. Material: naive CD8+ T cells sorted from blood. The chain combines TRBV11-3 with TRBJ2-2, with D hard to call. The receptor comes from a human donor in good health. The CDR3 DNA reads as TGTGCCAGCAGCTTAGATCTCAGTCCCGGGGAGCTGTTTTTT. As protein: CASSLDLSPGELFF.